The following is a T cell receptor (beta chain) sequence with its context. The specificity of this receptor is unknown. Base qualities are not provided; no much larger clone lies one nucleotide away. The entry originates in a study of regulatory T cells in long-lasting Graves disease (dated by TCRdb to 2020 to 2023). Background for the entire study: Patients with newly diagnosed Graves' disease had been on antithyroid drugs for under 3 months. The study was registered as a clinical trial and conducted in China. This study used TCR sequencing and RNA sequencing of peripheral blood to compare persistent Graves' disease patients against newly diagnosed Graves' disease patients. A total of around 35 samples underwent TCR sequencing: about 13 from persistent and around 20 from newly diagnosed Graves' disease patients. The study at large found these results: Compared with newly diagnosed patients, persistent Graves' disease patients had lower TCR Shannon entropy and fewer highly expanded clones, which suggests clonal expansion. Sequencing and analysis were restricted to the TCR beta chain. Patients with persistent disease shared more public clonotypes (around 2,500) than newly diagnosed patients did (966). TRBV28, TRBJ1-2 and TRBJ2-5 were preferentially used in persistent disease, while TRBV20-1 and TRBJ2-1 were favored in newly diagnosed disease. The small sample size was acknowledged by the authors as a limitation that may reduce accuracy. Peripheral blood alone was examined, since thyroid tissue, which constituted the primary lesion, could not be accessed.

Libraries were prepared through multiplex PCR. The sequencer was an Illumina HiSeq 4000. CDR3 regions were amplified by Arm-PCR with iRepertoire HTBI primers to construct TCR beta libraries. Gel purification was performed on PCR products prior to sequencing. Per the original workflow: Gene usage analysis of CDR3 amino acid clonotypes used the roughly 62 TRBV and some 15 TRBJ segments found across samples. Filtered high-quality paired reads were merged into contigs using COPE and FqMerger. BLAST was used to align contigs to IMGT TRBV, TRBD and TRBJ reference genes, with CDR3 defined following IMGT. Any clonotype with a frequency above 0.1% was counted as a highly expanded clone. Shannon entropy served as the measure of repertoire diversity, while the Gini coefficient captured V-J evenness. A clonotype found in more than one individual was treated as public. TCRdb applied fastp at Q25 and MiXCR to the public reads, then kept only in-frame beta chains. Each entry is one CDR3 protein sequence, shown with its most common DNA and genes. TCRdb's processing, not the authors', yielded these V and J calls. Across this sample there are about 400,000 distinct CDR3 sequences, with approximately 16% seen only once. The top ten clones comprise about 8.3% of the sample.

The sample's time point label, in plain terms: newly diagnosed GD, antithyroid drugs for less than 3 months. RNA was extracted from PBMCs in TRIzol for both TCR sequencing and RNA sequencing. Graves' disease was diagnosed according to American Thyroid Association guidelines. Recruitment of patients was carried out at an endocrinology department in Xi'an, China. From each patient, about 9 milliliters of peripheral blood was collected into an EDTA anticoagulant tube. Ficoll Paque Plus density gradient separation was used to isolate PBMCs, and no additional T cell sorting was done. RNA quality was checked with an Agilent 2100 Bioanalyzer and agarose gel, and concentration with a NanoDrop 2000. Reading from cysteine to phenylalanine, the CDR3 counts 14 amino acids. The sequence is cut down to CDR3 DNA, 42 bases in frame from base 1. V drops 2 bases and J drops 2 bases, leaving 13 bases in between. According to the germline V gene (reference sequence), CDR1 reads GTSNPN and CDR2 reads SVGIG.

The same specimen was also included in a second study, on T cells in Graves' hyperthyroidism and ophthalmopathy. As that second paper reports: Graves' hyperthyroidism was defined as stable when no progression to ophthalmopathy occurred over 18 months of follow-up. Hyperthyroidism patients were newly diagnosed, had a disease duration of under 2 months, and were aged 18 to 65 years. Any patient with an uncontrolled infection, another autoimmune disease, pregnancy or lactation was excluded. Diagnoses relied on clinical symptoms, serum thyroxine and TRAb, thyroid ultrasound and orbital computed tomography. A first-round RT-PCR of the TCR CDR3 used the HTBI primer set with the Qiagen OneStep RT-PCR kit. Most expanded thyroid clonotypes (frequency above 0.001) were also detected in blood, suggesting blood repertoires may reflect thyroid immune responses. A model built on a 13 V-J signature distinguished ophthalmopathy from stable hyperthyroidism, reaching about 89% sensitivity and approximately 81% specificity in cross-validation and 80%/75% in testing. In validation, progression to ophthalmopathy was predicted by the model with 70% to 71% sensitivity and 72% to 85% specificity, a median of approximately 7.1 months before onset. To identify distinguishing TCR V-J signatures, a discovery cohort of some 100 patients was used, comprising 43 with Graves' ophthalmopathy and approximately 58 with stable Graves' hyperthyroidism. Prospective prediction of ophthalmopathy was tested in an independent validation cohort of under 20 hyperthyroidism patients and 15 to 17 patients who later progressed to ophthalmopathy. The roughly 99 discovery patients were divided at random into training and test sets in a 7:3 ratio. In more than five Graves' hyperthyroidism patients, the study also compared T-cell repertoires from thyroid tissue with T-cell repertoires from blood. Following sampling, methimazole starting at 30 mg daily was given to hyperthyroidism patients, and high-dose intravenous methylprednisolone was given to ophthalmopathy patients. A second multiplex PCR round built the libraries, followed by size selection and purification. The libraries were sequenced on an Illumina HiSeq2000 using paired-end 100 bp reads. Raw data were processed with SOAPnuke, discarding reads with adapters, uncalled bases, mean Phred below 15, or no exact constant-primer or identifier match. COPE v1.2.5 was used to merge the high-quality paired reads, and each unique nucleotide sequence was defined as a clonotype. MiTCR v1.1 was used to align the clonotypes against IMGT TRBV, TRBD and TRBJ reference segments. Analysis was restricted to V-J combinations with a frequency above 0.0001, which covered just over 98% of repertoires. A TCS score was defined as the ratio of F50 (clonal expansion) to E x V (chaos), with BLOSUM62-based TCRdist applied between CDR3 peptides within each V-J. Welch's t-statistics and random forest reduced several hundred V-J features to around 14, which were used in a naive Bayes classifier (R e1071). No statistical method was used to fix the sample size in advance, and group allocation was not hidden from the investigators. The paper describes TCR Vbeta CDR3 sequencing of 135 peripheral blood samples, made up of about 40 ophthalmopathy patients, approximately 76 hyperthyroidism patients and 17 progressor patients.

The clonotype comes from a woman aged 40 to 55 with Graves disease. Donor details come from another sample of the same person, matched by shared clones. Sequencing used peripheral blood mononuclear cells (PBMCs), obtained at new diagnosis, from a patient treated with antithyroid drugs. The chain links TRBV30 with TRBJ2-7, with the D gene not confidently named. The CDR3 region reads CAWSSRLGTYEQYF. In nucleotides, the sequence is TGTGCCTGGAGTTCGAGACTGGGCACCTACGAGCAGTACTTC.